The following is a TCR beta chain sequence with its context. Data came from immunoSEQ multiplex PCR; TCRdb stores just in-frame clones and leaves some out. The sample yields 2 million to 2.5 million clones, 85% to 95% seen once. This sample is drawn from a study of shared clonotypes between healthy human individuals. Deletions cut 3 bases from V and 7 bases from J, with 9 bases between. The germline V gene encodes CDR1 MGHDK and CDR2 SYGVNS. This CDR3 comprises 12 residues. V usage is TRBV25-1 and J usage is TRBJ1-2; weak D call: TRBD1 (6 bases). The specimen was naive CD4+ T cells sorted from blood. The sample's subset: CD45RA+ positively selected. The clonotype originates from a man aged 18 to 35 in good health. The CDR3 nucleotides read TGTGCCAGCAGTGATGCAGGGGTTGGCTACACCTTC. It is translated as CASSDAGVGYTF.